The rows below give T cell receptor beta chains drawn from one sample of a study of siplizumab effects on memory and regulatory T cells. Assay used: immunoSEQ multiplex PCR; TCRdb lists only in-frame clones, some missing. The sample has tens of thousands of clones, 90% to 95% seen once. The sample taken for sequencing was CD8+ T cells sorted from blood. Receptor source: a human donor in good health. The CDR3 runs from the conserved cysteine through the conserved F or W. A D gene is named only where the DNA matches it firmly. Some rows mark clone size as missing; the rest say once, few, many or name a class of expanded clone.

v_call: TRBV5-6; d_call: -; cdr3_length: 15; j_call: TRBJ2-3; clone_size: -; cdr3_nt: TGTGCCAGCAGCTTGACGCTTCTAGGGTCAGATACGCAGTATTTT; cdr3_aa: CASSLTLLGSDTQYF
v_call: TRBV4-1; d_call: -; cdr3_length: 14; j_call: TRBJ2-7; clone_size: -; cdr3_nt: TGCGCCAGCAGCCAAGACCAGGGGCAGTACGAGCAGTACTTC; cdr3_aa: CASSQDQGQYEQYF
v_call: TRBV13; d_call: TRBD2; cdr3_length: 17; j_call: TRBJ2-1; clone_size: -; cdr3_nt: TGTGCCAGCAGCCCCTGGGGCAGCGGGGGACACTACAATGAGCAGTTCTTC; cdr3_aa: CASSPWGSGGHYNEQFF
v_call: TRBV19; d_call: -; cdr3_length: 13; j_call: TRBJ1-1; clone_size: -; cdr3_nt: TGTGCCAGTAGTATCGGGAGGACTACTGAAGCTTTCTTT; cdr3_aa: CASSIGRTTEAFF
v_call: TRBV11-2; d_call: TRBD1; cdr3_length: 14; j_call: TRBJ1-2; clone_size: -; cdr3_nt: TGTGCCAGCAGCTTAGTACAGGGGGCGCTTGGCTACACCTTC; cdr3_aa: CASSLVQGALGYTF
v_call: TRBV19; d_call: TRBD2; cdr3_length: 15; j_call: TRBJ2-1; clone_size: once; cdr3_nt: TGTGCCAGTAGTCGGCCGGCGGGACTATACAATGAGCAGTTCTTC; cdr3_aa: CASSRPAGLYNEQFF
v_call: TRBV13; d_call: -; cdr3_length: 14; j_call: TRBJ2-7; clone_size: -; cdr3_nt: TGTGCCAGCAGCTTAGGGTGGGGGAAGTACGAGCAGTACTTC; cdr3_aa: CASSLGWGKYEQYF
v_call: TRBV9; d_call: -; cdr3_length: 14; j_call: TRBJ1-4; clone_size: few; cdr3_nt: TGTGCCAGCAGCGGGACAGCAACTAATGAAAAACTGTTTTTT; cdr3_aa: CASSGTATNEKLFF
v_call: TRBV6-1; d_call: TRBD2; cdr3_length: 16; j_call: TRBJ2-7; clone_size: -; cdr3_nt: TGTGCCAGCAGTGAAGGAGTTAGCGGGCCATCCTACGAGCAGTACTTC; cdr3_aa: CASSEGVSGPSYEQYF
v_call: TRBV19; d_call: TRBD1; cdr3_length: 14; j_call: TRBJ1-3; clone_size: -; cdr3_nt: TGTGCCAGTAGCCCAGGGGGGTCTGGAAACACCATATATTTT; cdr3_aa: CASSPGGSGNTIYF
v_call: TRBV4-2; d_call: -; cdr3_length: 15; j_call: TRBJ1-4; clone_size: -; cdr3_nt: TGTGCCAGCAGCCAAGCAGGGGAGGCTAATGAAAAACTGTTTTTT; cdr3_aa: CASSQAGEANEKLFF
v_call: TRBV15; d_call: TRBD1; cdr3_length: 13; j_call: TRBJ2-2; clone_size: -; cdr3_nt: TGTGCCACCTCAAGGACAGGGATCGGGGAGCTGTTTTTT; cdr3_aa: CATSRTGIGELFF
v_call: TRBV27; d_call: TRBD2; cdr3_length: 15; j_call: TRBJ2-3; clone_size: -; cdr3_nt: TGTGCCAGCACCTCCGCGGGGGGCGCGATAGATACGCAGTATTTT; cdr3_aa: CASTSAGGAIDTQYF
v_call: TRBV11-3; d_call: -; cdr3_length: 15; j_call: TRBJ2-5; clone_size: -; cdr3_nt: TGTGCCAGCAGCCCTCGACAGGCTCTGCTCCCTGAGCAGTACTTC; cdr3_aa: CASSPRQALLPEQYF
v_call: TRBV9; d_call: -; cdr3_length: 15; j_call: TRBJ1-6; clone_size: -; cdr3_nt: TGTGCCAGCAGCGTAATAGGGGACGGTAATTCACCCCTCCACTTT; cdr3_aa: CASSVIGDGNSPLHF
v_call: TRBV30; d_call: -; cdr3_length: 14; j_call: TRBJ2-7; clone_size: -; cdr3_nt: TGTGCCTGGCTTAAAGGCGGGCCCTCCTACGAGCAGTACTTC; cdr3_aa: CAWLKGGPSYEQYF
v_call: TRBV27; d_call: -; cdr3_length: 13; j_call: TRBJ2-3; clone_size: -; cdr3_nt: TGTGCCAGCAGTCAATTTAGAACAGATACGCAGTATTTT; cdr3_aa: CASSQFRTDTQYF
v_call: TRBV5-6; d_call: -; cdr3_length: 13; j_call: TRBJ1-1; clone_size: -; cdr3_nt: TGTGCCAGCAGCTCCGTAGAGAACACTGAAGCTTTCTTT; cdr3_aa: CASSSVENTEAFF
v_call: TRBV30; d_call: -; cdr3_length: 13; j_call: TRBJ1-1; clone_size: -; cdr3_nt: TGTGCCTGGAGTGTATTGGGGATCACTGAAGCTTTCTTT; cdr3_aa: CAWSVLGITEAFF
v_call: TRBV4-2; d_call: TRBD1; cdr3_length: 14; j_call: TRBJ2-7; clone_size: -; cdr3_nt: TGTGCCAGCAGCCACACGAAACAGGGGAGCGAGCAGTACTTC; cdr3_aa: CASSHTKQGSEQYF
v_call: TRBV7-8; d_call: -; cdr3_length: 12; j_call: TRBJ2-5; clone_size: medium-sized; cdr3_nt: TGTGCCAGCAGCGAGGGGTGGGAGACCCAGTACTTC; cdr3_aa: CASSEGWETQYF
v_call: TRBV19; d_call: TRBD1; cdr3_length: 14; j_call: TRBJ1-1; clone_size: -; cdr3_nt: TGTGCCAGTAGTACCTCGACAGGGATCACTGAAGCTTTCTTT; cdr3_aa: CASSTSTGITEAFF
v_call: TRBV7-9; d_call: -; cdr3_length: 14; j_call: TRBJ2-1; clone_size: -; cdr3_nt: TGTGCCAGCAGCCGGTCGGATCTATACAATGAGCAGTTCTTC; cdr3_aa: CASSRSDLYNEQFF
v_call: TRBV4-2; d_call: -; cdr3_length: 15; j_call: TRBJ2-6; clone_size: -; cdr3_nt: TGTGCCAGCAGCCAAGTGAATCCTGGGGCCAACGTCCTGACTTTC; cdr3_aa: CASSQVNPGANVLTF
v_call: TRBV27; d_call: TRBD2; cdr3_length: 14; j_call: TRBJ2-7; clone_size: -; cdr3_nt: TGTGCCAGCAGCTCGGGACTAGCGGGAGCCGAGCAGTACTTC; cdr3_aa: CASSSGLAGAEQYF
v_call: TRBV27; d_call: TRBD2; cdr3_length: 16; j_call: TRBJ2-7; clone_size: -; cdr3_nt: TGTGCCAGCAGTACCCTGACTAGCGGGAGTGTGTACGAGCAGTACTTC; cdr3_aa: CASSTLTSGSVYEQYF
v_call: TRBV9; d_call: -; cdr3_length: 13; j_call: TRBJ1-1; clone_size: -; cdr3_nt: TGTGCCAGCAGCGAGGGGACACTTACAGAAGCTTTCTTT; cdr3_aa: CASSEGTLTEAFF
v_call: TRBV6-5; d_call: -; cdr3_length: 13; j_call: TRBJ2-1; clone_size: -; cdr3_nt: TGTGCCAGCAGCAGCGGAGGGACACAAGAGCAGTTCTTC; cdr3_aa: CASSSGGTQEQFF